This is a list of T cell receptor beta chains from one sample in a study of T cell responses to AZD1222 COVID-19 vaccine. The protocol was immunoSEQ multiplex PCR, while the TCRdb copy is restricted to in-frame clones and leaves out a portion. The table has 110,000 to 150,000 clones, 85% to 90% seen once. The material was peripheral blood, obtained on day 0 of AZD1222 vaccination. The receptors were sampled from an adult in good health. CDR3s include the opening cysteine and the closing phenylalanine or tryptophan. Each record gives: CDR3 protein, D gene, V gene, J gene. The D gene is left open where the match is weak.

CASSSFLERKETQYF	-	TRBV7-6	TRBJ2-5
CASSLKSSGTYEQYF	TRBD2	TRBV28	TRBJ2-7
CASRRTQGDNEKLFF	-	TRBV27	TRBJ1-4
CASSLGDTGYTEAFF	-	TRBV7-9	TRBJ1-1
CASSLVGLYTGELFF	-	TRBV11-2	TRBJ2-2
CASSLVLETQYF	-	TRBV7-9	TRBJ2-5
CACLPATNEKLFF	-	TRBV30	TRBJ1-4
CATSRGDRGGETQYF	TRBD1	TRBV15	TRBJ2-5
CASSLARLPTAEAFF	-	TRBV7-2	TRBJ1-1
CAWNRDLYGYTF	-	TRBV30	TRBJ1-2
CASTSGQGATEAFF	TRBD1	TRBV28	TRBJ1-1
CASSQDRFRGQYF	-	TRBV3-1/TRBV3-2	TRBJ2-7
CASCSTGKTEAFF	TRBD1	TRBV27	TRBJ1-1
CASSSGILYGYTF	-	TRBV5-4	TRBJ1-2
CASADRSTEAFF	-	TRBV19	TRBJ1-1
CASSQTTFDQPQHF	-	TRBV4-1	TRBJ1-5
CASSQEGRQTDTQYF	-	TRBV4-2	TRBJ2-3
CASSQVRDSPLHF	-	TRBV14	TRBJ1-6
CAISGGTGSNYGYTF	TRBD1	TRBV10-3	TRBJ1-2
CAISGTSGSNEQFF	TRBD2	TRBV10-3	TRBJ2-1
CASSPGTGSTGELFF	TRBD1	TRBV5-4	TRBJ2-2
CASSFGGQNSAYNEQFF	-	TRBV5-1	TRBJ2-1
CASSFSGANSYNEQFF	TRBD2	TRBV7-2	TRBJ2-1